A selection of T cell receptor beta chains follows, all from one sample in a study of spatial heterogeneity in lung cancer. TCRdb used MiXCR to reprocess the 5' RACE reads, holding one entry per CDR3 protein. The table includes about 120,000 distinct CDR3 sequences, over 9% detected once. Sequenced material: PBMCs, taken at follow-up. These receptors all stem from a male donor with early-stage non-small cell lung cancer. Both conserved end residues are part of each CDR3. A D gene is named only where the DNA matches it firmly. The size field is filled for only some rows; it gives once, few, many or a size class.

j_call: TRBJ2-5
v_call: TRBV6-1
clone_size: -
d_call: -
cdr3_nt: TGTGCCAGCAGTGAAGCCGGGCAAGAGACCCAGTACTTC
cdr3_aa: CASSEAGQETQYF

j_call: TRBJ2-2
v_call: TRBV4-3
clone_size: -
d_call: -
cdr3_nt: TGCGCCAGCAGCCAAGTAACAGTGGCCGGGGAGCTGTTTTTT
cdr3_aa: CASSQVTVAGELFF

j_call: TRBJ2-4
v_call: TRBV10-3
clone_size: few
d_call: TRBD1
cdr3_nt: TGTGCCATCAGAGGACAGGGGCTTGACATTCAGTACTTC
cdr3_aa: CAIRGQGLDIQYF

j_call: TRBJ2-7
v_call: TRBV7-2
clone_size: -
d_call: TRBD2
cdr3_nt: TGTGCCAGCAGCTATAGACTAGCGTCCTACGAGCAGTACTTC
cdr3_aa: CASSYRLASYEQYF

j_call: TRBJ2-3
v_call: TRBV7-2
clone_size: -
d_call: -
cdr3_nt: TGTGCCAGCAGCGGCTTTTACACAGATACGCAGTATTTT
cdr3_aa: CASSGFYTDTQYF

j_call: TRBJ2-1
v_call: TRBV6-5
clone_size: -
d_call: -
cdr3_nt: TGTGCCAGCAGTTACTTATCAACGGGGGAGCAGTTCTTC
cdr3_aa: CASSYLSTGEQFF

j_call: TRBJ1-6
v_call: TRBV4-2
clone_size: many
d_call: TRBD1
cdr3_nt: TGTGCCAGCAGCCAAGATCTTGTCGTCAGGGGGCATTCACCCCTCCACTTT
cdr3_aa: CASSQDLVVRGHSPLHF

j_call: TRBJ2-1
v_call: TRBV6-4
clone_size: few
d_call: TRBD1
cdr3_nt: TGTGCCAGCAGTGGACAGGGTGGCAATGAGCAGTTCTTC
cdr3_aa: CASSGQGGNEQFF

j_call: TRBJ2-4
v_call: TRBV5-5
clone_size: once
d_call: -
cdr3_nt: TGTGCCAGCAGCTTGGAGGCGCCGACCGGGAAAAACATTCAGTACTTC
cdr3_aa: CASSLEAPTGKNIQYF

j_call: TRBJ2-3
v_call: TRBV5-4
clone_size: many
d_call: TRBD1
cdr3_nt: TGTGCCAGCAGCTACGGGACAGCGACCGTAGATACGCAGTATTTT
cdr3_aa: CASSYGTATVDTQYF

j_call: TRBJ1-4
v_call: TRBV7-9
clone_size: -
d_call: -
cdr3_nt: TGTGCCAGCAGCTGGAACTCCTTTAATGAAAAACTGTTTTTT
cdr3_aa: CASSWNSFNEKLFF

j_call: TRBJ1-3
v_call: TRBV27
clone_size: many
d_call: -
cdr3_nt: TGTGCCAGCCGCAGCCCTAACTCTGGAAACACCATATATTTT
cdr3_aa: CASRSPNSGNTIYF

j_call: TRBJ2-1
v_call: TRBV5-4
clone_size: few
d_call: -
cdr3_nt: TGTGCGGGTCTCATGGGCGGGACAGACTACAATGAGCAGTTCTTC
cdr3_aa: CAGLMGGTDYNEQFF

j_call: TRBJ1-1
v_call: TRBV7-2
clone_size: -
d_call: -
cdr3_nt: TGTGCCAGCAGTCTAGCAGGGACCAACACTGAAGCTTTCTTT
cdr3_aa: CASSLAGTNTEAFF